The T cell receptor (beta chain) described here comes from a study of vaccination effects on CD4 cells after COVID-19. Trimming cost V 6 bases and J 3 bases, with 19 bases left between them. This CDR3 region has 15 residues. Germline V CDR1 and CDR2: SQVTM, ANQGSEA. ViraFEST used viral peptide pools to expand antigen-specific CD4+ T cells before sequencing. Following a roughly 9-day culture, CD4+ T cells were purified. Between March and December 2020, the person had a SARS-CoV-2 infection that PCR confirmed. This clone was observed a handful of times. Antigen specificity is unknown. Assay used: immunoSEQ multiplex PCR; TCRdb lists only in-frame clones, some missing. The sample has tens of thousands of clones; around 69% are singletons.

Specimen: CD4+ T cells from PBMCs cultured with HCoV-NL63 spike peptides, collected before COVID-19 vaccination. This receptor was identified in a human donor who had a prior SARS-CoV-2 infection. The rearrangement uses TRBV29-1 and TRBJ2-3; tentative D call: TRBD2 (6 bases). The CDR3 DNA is TGCAGCGTCACCGGGGGACGGAGGAGGACAGATACGCAGTATTTT. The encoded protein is CSVTGGRRRTDTQYF.